One sample yielded the 6 T cell receptor beta chains listed below, sequenced in a study of blood T cells in healthy people across ages. Primers used in a second PCR of about 7 to 12 cycles were a sample-barcoded 5' primer and a J-beta primer mix. One entry per CDR3 protein, called by TCRdb with MiXCR from the 5' RACE reads. The sample includes fewer than 2 million distinct CDR3 sequences, around 42% of them seen just once. Sequenced input: blood. Receptors were obtained from a human donor in good health.

The CDR3 region is CASRRSDQPQHF. For the CDR3, the DNA is TGTGCCAGCAGACGGAGCGATCAGCCCCAGCATTTT. The chain joins TRBV6-5 to TRBJ1-5; no clear D. V was cut by 6 bases and J by 5 bases, with 8 bases left in between. The CDR3 has 12 amino acids. Germline V lookup: CDR1 MNHEY, CDR2 SVGAGI.

This clonotype was counted only a few times. This rearrangement joins TRBV4-3 to TRBJ2-1, with TRBD2 matching 9 bases. With 4 bases clipped from V and 6 bases from J, the junction kept 7 bases outside the gene matches. This CDR3 has 15 residues. In germline, CDR1 is LGHNA, CDR2 YSLEER. CDR3 DNA: TGCGCCAGCAGCCGGACGGGACTAGCTCTCAATGAGCAGTTCTTC. Its protein is CASSRTGLALNEQFF.

This clonotype was observed a handful of times. The chain links TRBV4-1 to TRBJ1-5; no clear D gene. V was clipped by 7 bases and J by 4 bases, with 26 bases between them. Germline values: CDR1 MGHRA, CDR2 YSYEKL. The CDR3 has 18 residues. The CDR3 loop reads CASTPKPPALTLNQPQHF. CDR3 sequence (DNA): TGCGCCAGCACCCCGAAACCCCCAGCTCTTACCCTAAATCAGCCCCAGCATTTT.

The chain joins TRBV2 to TRBJ2-1; D gene uncertain. Germline-derived CDR1 and CDR2 are SNHLY and FYNNEI. V gave up 7 bases and J gave up 10 bases, with 20 bases separating them. The CDR3 length is 14 residues. The CDR3 loop reads CASNLAETIGEQFF. In DNA, the CDR3 is TGTGCCAGCAATCTTGCGGAAACGATCGGGGAGCAGTTCTTC.

This clonotype was counted only a few times. The CDR3 coding sequence is TGTGCCAGCAGCGCCTTGGCCCCCGGAAACAGAAACTATGGCTACACCTTC. Encoded protein: CASSALAPGNRNYGYTF. This chain links TRBV9 with TRBJ1-2; unclear D gene. The germline CDR1 and CDR2 sequences are SGDLS and YYNGEE. V was shortened by 3 bases and J by 2 bases, with 20 bases between the two germline ends. This CDR3 has 17 residues. The variable domain in full, with the rest retrieved from reference TRBV9 and TRBJ1-2, is DSGVTQTPKHLITATGQRVTLRCSPRSGDLSVYWYQQSLDQGLQFLIQYYNGEERAKGNILERFSAQQFPDLHSELNLSSLELGDSALYFCASSALAPGNRNYGYTFGSGTRLTVV.

The chain links TRBV25-1 to TRBJ2-1; 9 bases fit TRBD2. The germline gives CDR1 MGHDK, CDR2 SYGVNS. J gave up 10 bases and V 0 bases, and 1 base lay outside the gene matches. CDR3 length equals 13 residues. The CDR3 nucleotides read TGTGCCAGCAGTGAATACCTAGCGGGGGAGCAGTTCTTC. It codes for CASSEYLAGEQFF.